Below are 26 T cell receptor beta chains sequenced from a single sample in a study of blood T cell repertoires in COVID-19. Assay: immunoSEQ multiplex PCR; the TCRdb copy retains only in-frame clones and omits some. The table has some 47,000 clones, around 88% seen once. What was sequenced was peripheral blood. All receptors derive from a woman aged 60 to 75 with acute or convalescent COVID-19.

This chain joins TRBV18 and TRBJ2-3; the D gene is possibly TRBD2 (5 bases). CDR3 length equals 14 residues. The ends were cut back, 8 bases at V and 2 bases at J, with 14 bases in the middle. Per the germline V gene, CDR1 is KGHSH and CDR2 is LQKENI. CDR3 region: CASRPVGVTDTQYF. CDR3 in DNA: TGTGCCAGCCGCCCCGTCGGGGTCACAGATACGCAGTATTTT.

The genes are TRBV11-2 and TRBJ2-3, with D perhaps TRBD1 (6 bases). Germline V gives CDR1 SGHAT, CDR2 FQNNGV. V lost 3 bases and J 0 bases, leaving 10 bases between the germline ends. This CDR3 is built from 15 residues. CDR3 coding DNA: TGTGCCAGCAGCTTCAGGGGCCGAAGCACAGATACGCAGTATTTT. The encoded protein is CASSFRGRSTDTQYF.

The chain is built from TRBV5-4 and TRBJ2-5; 9 bases match TRBD2. With V trimmed by 4 bases and J by 1 base, 2 bases remained unmatched. CDR3 length: 14 amino acids. CDR1 and CDR2 (germline): SGHNT, YYREEE (reference sequence). This CDR3 is CASSPTSGQETQYF. For the CDR3, the DNA is TGTGCCAGCAGCCCGACTAGCGGCCAAGAGACCCAGTACTTC.

The gene calls are TRBV11-3 and TRBJ2-2, with a weak D call TRBD1 (5 bases). This CDR3 comprises 12 residues. Germline V lookup: CDR1 SGHNT, CDR2 YENEEA. V lost 5 bases and J 6 bases, leaving 7 bases between the germline ends. CDR3 sequence reads: CASSQGAGELFF. The CDR3 nucleotides are TGTGCCAGCAGCCAGGGCGCCGGGGAGCTGTTTTTT.

V usage is TRBV5-6 and J usage is TRBJ1-5; no firm D call. From germline, CDR1 is SGHDT and CDR2 YYEEEE. This CDR3 is built from 12 residues. V lost 1 base and J 6 bases, leaving 5 bases between the germline ends. CDR3 bases: TGTGCCAGCAGCTTGCGGGGTCAGCCCCAGCATTTT. Its translation: CASSLRGQPQHF.

V gene TRBV5-5 combines with J gene TRBJ1-1; TRBD1 might be the D (6 bases). This CDR3 is 15 amino acids long. V lost 6 bases and J 1 base, leaving 16 bases between the germline ends. Germline CDR1 is SGHKS and CDR2 is YYEKEE (reference sequence). The CDR3 is CASIVNWGQNTEAFF. CDR3 in DNA: TGTGCCAGCATCGTAAATTGGGGGCAGAACACTGAAGCTTTCTTT.

The sample holds a few counts of this clone. The CDR3 bases are TGCGCCAGCAGCCTGGGACAGCTTGCAACTAATGAAAAACTGTTTTTT. Translated: CASSLGQLATNEKLFF. V gene TRBV5-1 combines with J gene TRBJ1-4, with 7 bases matching TRBD1. This CDR3 has 16 amino acids. Germline V CDR1 and CDR2: SGHRS, YFSETQ. With V trimmed by 4 bases and J by 0 bases, 6 bases remained unmatched.

The chain carries TRBV7-9 and TRBJ1-6; D is undetermined. This CDR3 has 16 residues. V dropped 5 bases and J dropped 0 bases, with 11 bases sitting between them. Germline CDR1 SEHNR, CDR2 FQNEAQ (reference sequence). DNA of the CDR3: TGTGCCAGCAGCCGACGGAGTAGCTCCTATAATTCACCCCTCCACTTT. It translates to CASSRRSSSYNSPLHF.

This chain uses TRBV14 with TRBJ2-7; 11 bases agree with TRBD1. This CDR3 contains 13 residues. Losses at the gene ends were 7 bases for V and 7 bases for J; bases not matched to a gene: 6. Germline V lookup: CDR1 SGHDN, CDR2 FVKESK. The CDR3 bases are TGTGCCAGCAATGGACAGGGGGCCGTGGAGCAGTACTTC. Its translation: CASNGQGAVEQYF.

The CDR3 reads CASSSGTWEYNEQFF. The DNA of the CDR3 is TGCGCCAGCAGCTCCGGGACATGGGAATACAATGAGCAGTTCTTC. The chain is built from TRBV5-1 and TRBJ2-1, with a tentative D call TRBD1 (6 bases). There are 15 residues in the CDR3. V was pared by 3 bases and J by 4 bases, with 14 bases between. Germline-derived CDR1 and CDR2 are SGHRS and YFSETQ.

The rearrangement joins TRBV19 to TRBJ1-2; TRBD1 agrees at 10 bases. Germline V CDR1 and CDR2: LNHDA, SQIVND (reference sequence). The V segment lost 7 bases and the J segment 5 bases; nucleotides outside the gene matches: 16. There are 17 residues in the CDR3. In nucleotides, the CDR3 is TGTGCCAGTACCGCCGGGACAGGGGACCCACTGGTATATGGCTACACCTTC. Protein: CASTAGTGDPLVYGYTF.

The J gene is TRBJ2-7, the V gene TRBV28; the match to TRBD1 covers 8 bases. Germline V gene lookup returns CDR1 MDHEN and CDR2 SYDVKM. This CDR3 is 14 amino acids long. With 6 bases clipped from V and 12 bases from J, the junction kept 16 bases outside the gene matches. The CDR3 DNA is TGTGCCAGCAGGTCCCCGGGACAGGAGACTTCGGGGTACTTC. Protein product: CASRSPGQETSGYF.

This clone was counted between two and nine times. CDR3 residues: CATSESSAQGNNEQFF. CDR3 nucleotide sequence: TGTGCCACCAGTGAGAGCTCGGCACAGGGGAACAATGAGCAGTTCTTC. The genes are TRBV24-1 and TRBJ2-1, with TRBD1 identical over 7 bases. The CDR3 consists of 16 residues. The junction had 10 bases not matched to a gene; V was cut back by 4 bases and J by 5 bases. The germline gives CDR1 KGHDR, CDR2 SFDVKD.

V usage is TRBV10-3 and J usage is TRBJ2-1; TRBD2 is a possible D gene (6 bases). Trimming took off 3 bases at V and 10 bases at J, with 13 bases between the two ends. The V gene's germline CDR1 is ENHRY and CDR2 SYGVKD. This CDR3 spans 13 amino acids. CDR3 amino acids: CAISESDGGEQFF. CDR3 in DNA: TGTGCCATCAGTGAATCCGATGGGGGGGAGCAGTTCTTC.

The chain joins TRBV5-4 to TRBJ1-1, with TRBD1 identical over 12 bases. Germline CDR1 is SGHNT and CDR2 is YYREEE (reference sequence). The CDR3 has 17 residues. V gave up 4 bases and J gave up 0 bases; unmatched junction bases: 7. CDR3 sequence (DNA): TGTGCCAGCAGCCGGGGACAGGGGGCTCCCATGAACACTGAAGCTTTCTTT. It yields the protein CASSRGQGAPMNTEAFF. Full variable domain (remainder filled in from reference TRBV5-4 and TRBJ1-1): ETGVTQSPTHLIKTRGQQVTLRCSSQSGHNTVSWYQQALGQGPQFIFQYYREEENGRGNFPPRFSGLQFPNYSSELNVNALELDDSALYLCASSRGQGAPMNTEAFFGQGTRLTVV.

This rearrangement joins TRBV28 to TRBJ1-3; weak D call: TRBD1 (5 bases). Per germline, CDR1 MDHEN and CDR2 SYDVKM. Trimming took off 5 bases at V and 0 bases at J, with 14 bases between the two ends. The CDR3 totals 16 residues. The CDR3 here is CASSMRQSYSGNTIYF. The DNA for the CDR3 is TGTGCCAGCAGTATGCGACAGTCATACTCTGGAAACACCATATATTTT.

The chain recombines TRBV9 with TRBJ2-3; TRBD1 is a possible D gene (6 bases). Trimming removed 4 bases from V and 6 bases from J, with 15 bases in between. The germline CDR1 and CDR2 sequences are SGDLS and YYNGEE. The CDR3 consists of 14 residues. Written as DNA, the CDR3 is TGTGCCAGCAGCCGCGTAATTGGGGGCGATACGCAGTATTTT. This translates into CASSRVIGGDTQYF.

CDR3 protein: CASSALLAGQETQYF. CDR3 nucleotides: TGTGCCAGCAGCGCCCTTTTAGCGGGACAAGAGACCCAGTACTTC. The rearrangement uses TRBV9 and TRBJ2-5; 8 bases are a match to TRBD2. V lost 3 bases and J lost 2; bases outside the gene matches: 6. CDR3 length: 15 amino acids. The germline V gene has CDR1 SGDLS and CDR2 YYNGEE.

J is TRBJ2-5 and V is TRBV5-6, with 9 bases matching TRBD1. Unmatched junction bases numbered 2, after V lost 4 bases and J lost 4 bases. This CDR3 contains 13 residues. Germline CDR1 and CDR2: SGHDT and YYEEEE. The CDR3 protein is CASSGQGSETQYF. CDR3 in DNA: TGTGCCAGCAGCGGACAGGGGTCAGAGACCCAGTACTTC.

This chain links TRBV6-4 with TRBJ1-1; unclear D gene. V shed 5 bases and J shed 1 base, with 8 bases lying between them. The CDR3 runs 13 residues. Germline V gene sequence: CDR1 MRHNA, CDR2 SNTAGT. The CDR3 loop reads CASSPQENTEAFF. DNA for the CDR3: TGTGCCAGCAGTCCGCAGGAGAACACTGAAGCTTTCTTT.

This chain connects TRBV24-1 to TRBJ1-2, with TRBD1 identical over 7 bases. The CDR3 loop spans 15 amino acids. The V gene end was trimmed by 4 bases and the J gene end by 4 bases; junction bases not matched to a gene: 8. Germline V CDR1 and CDR2: KGHDR, SFDVKD. CDR3 nucleotide sequence: TGTGCCACCAGTGACCGGGGGACAGCCCCCTATGGCTACACCTTC. It is translated as CATSDRGTAPYGYTF.

The chain employs TRBV19 and TRBJ1-5; 7 bases are a match to TRBD1. Germline V gene sequence: CDR1 LNHDA, CDR2 SQIVND (reference sequence). J was trimmed by 1 base and V by 1 base; bases with no gene match: 7. This CDR3 has 17 residues. The CDR3 DNA sequence: TGTGCCAGTAGTATAGGACTGGGACAGAAAAGCAATCAGCCCCAGCATTTT. Amino acids: CASSIGLGQKSNQPQHF.

The chain uses TRBV7-9 and TRBJ1-6, with a tentative D call TRBD1 (5 bases). V gave up 5 bases and J gave up 5 bases, with 10 bases separating them. The CDR3 runs to 14 residues. CDR1 SEHNR and CDR2 FQNEAQ come from the germline V gene (reference sequence). The CDR3 DNA sequence: TGTGCCAGCAGCACAGGACCGGATAATTCACCCCTCCACTTT. This sequence encodes CASSTGPDNSPLHF.

J is TRBJ2-2 and V is TRBV5-1, with D possibly being TRBD2 (6 bases). The CDR3 loop spans 15 amino acids. The V end was cut by 7 bases, the J end by 7 bases, with 20 bases between. Germline assignment: CDR1 SGHRS and CDR2 YFSETQ. CDR3 protein: CASGRGEVPSGELFF. DNA of the CDR3: TGCGCCAGCGGTCGCGGGGAAGTTCCTAGCGGGGAGCTGTTTTTT.

The gene calls are TRBV6-2 or TRBV6-3 and TRBJ2-7, with 9 bases identical to TRBD1. The J segment lost 4 bases and the V segment lost 0 bases, leaving 19 bases of the junction unmatched. This CDR3 contains 20 residues. Germline V CDR1 and CDR2: MNHEY, SVGEGT. CDR3 protein: CASSYSSRRWGTGNPYEQYF. As DNA, the CDR3 is TGTGCCAGCAGTTACTCGTCCCGGCGTTGGGGGACAGGGAACCCGTACGAGCAGTACTTC.

The chain joins TRBV3-1 (or the pseudogene TRBV3-2) to TRBJ2-4, with 8 bases matching TRBD2. Germline V gene data show CDR1 as LGHDT and CDR2 as YNNKEL (reference sequence). CDR3 size: 17 residues. V gave up 2 bases and J gave up 0 bases; unmatched junction bases: 6. The chain's CDR3 is CASSQRFSGIAKNIQYF. The CDR3 coding sequence is TGTGCCAGCAGCCAAAGGTTTAGCGGGATAGCCAAAAACATTCAGTACTTC.